This T cell receptor beta chain was documented in a study of OX40 agonist ivuxolimab in advanced cancers. This CDR3 spans 16 amino acids. V gave up 4 bases and J gave up 5 bases; unmatched junction bases: 7. Germline-derived CDR1 and CDR2 are MNHEY and SMNVEV (reference sequence). The protocol was immunoSEQ multiplex PCR, while the TCRdb copy is restricted to in-frame clones and leaves out a portion. Of about 64,000 clones detected, 91% appear once; the ten largest clones hold approximately 0.44%. This clone was found once. The antigen is undetermined. Study outcomes and limitations: On average, a greater number of expanded clones characterised CD8+ T cells relative to CD4+.

The V and J genes are TRBV27 and TRBJ2-1, with 11 bases matching TRBD2. This sequence originates from an adult with an advanced solid tumor such as melanoma, head and neck, liver or kidney cancer. The sample here was CD4+ or CD8+ T cells sorted from blood, taken in a trial of the OX40 agonist ivuxolimab. The CDR3 DNA is TGTGCCAGCAGTTACCCAGGGACTAGCGGAGACAATGAGCAGTTCTTC. This sequence encodes CASSYPGTSGDNEQFF.